The T cell receptor (beta chain) under discussion was sequenced for a study of CD8 T cells in Susac syndrome. Random hexamers were used to reverse transcribe an amount of 0.5 to 1 ug RNA. MiXCR, applied by TCRdb to the immunoSEQ multiplex PCR reads, yields one record per CDR3 protein. Among about 290,000 distinct CDR3 sequences listed, about nine tenths were seen once. Germline trimming cut 5 bases from V and 5 bases from J; bases unmatched to any gene: 9. Germline V lookup: CDR1 GTSNPN, CDR2 SVGIG (reference sequence). The CDR3 consists of 16 residues. This rearrangement joins TRBV30 to TRBJ1-6; TRBD1 aligns across 10 bases. Sequenced: CD8+ T cells from PBMCs. The clonotype originates from a human donor with multiple sclerosis. CDR3 coding DNA: TGTGCCTGGGCCGAAAAGGGACAGGGGAATAATTCACCCCTCCACTTT. Its translation is CAWAEKGQGNNSPLHF. Drawing the rest from reference TRBV30 and TRBJ1-6, the complete variable domain is SQTIHQWPATLVQPVGSPLSLECTVEGTSNPNLYWYRQAAGRGLQLLFYSVGIGQISSEVPQNLSASRPQDRQFILSSKKLLLSDSGFYLCAWAEKGQGNNSPLHFGNGTRLTVT.